What follows are 32 T cell receptor beta chains derived from one specimen sequenced in a study of T cells in Graves' hyperthyroidism and ophthalmopathy (dated by TCRdb to the late 2010s). The library was obtained by multiplex PCR. The reads were generated on an Illumina HiSeq 2000. The TCR beta CDR3 regions were amplified from the RNA transcripts. For the first round of RT-PCR on the TCR CDR3, the HTBI primer set was used together with the Qiagen OneStep RT-PCR kit. Starting from the raw public reads, TCRdb applied fastp trimming at Q25, assembled clones with MiXCR and retained in-frame beta chains. Each CDR3 protein gets just one entry, which takes the most common genes and DNA from the rows behind it. This sample holds approximately 350,000 distinct CDR3 sequences; approximately 14% were observed only once. Roughly 19% of the sample is held by the ten biggest clonotypes. Input material: blood. The source is a woman in her sixties with Graves' ophthalmopathy.

This clonotype was seen repeatedly, ten times or more. The chain recombines TRBV28 with TRBJ1-4; possibly TRBD1 for D (6 bases). This CDR3 region has 14 residues. V was clipped by 6 bases and J by 14 bases, with 22 bases between them. The germline V gene has CDR1 MDHEN and CDR2 SYDVKM. The CDR3 bases are TGTGCCAGCAGCCTAGGGACACTGGGCGCCTCTCTGTTTTTT. It codes for CASSLGTLGASLFF.

This clonotype has only a few counts. This sequence joins TRBV30 and TRBJ1-3, with a weak D call TRBD1 (5 bases). CDR3 size: 15 residues. Germline V gene data show CDR1 as GTSNPN and CDR2 as SVGIG (reference sequence). V shed 0 bases and J shed 1 base, with 10 bases lying between them. The DNA for the CDR3 is TGTGCCTGGAGTGTGGGGCTTAGATCTGGAAACACCATATATTTT. This sequence encodes CAWSVGLRSGNTIYF.

This clonotype turned up a few times. This chain connects TRBV15 to TRBJ1-5; D is perhaps TRBD1 (5 bases). V was clipped by 0 bases and J by 7 bases, with 13 bases between them. CDR1 LNHNV and CDR2 YYDKDF come from the germline V gene (reference sequence). This CDR3 spans 15 amino acids. CDR3 protein: CATSREVIGEQPQHF. The CDR3 DNA sequence: TGTGCCACCAGCAGAGAGGTGATAGGGGAGCAGCCCCAGCATTTT.

The gene calls are TRBV7-9 and TRBJ2-1; TRBD2 aligns across 11 bases. The CDR3 runs to 18 residues. CDR1 SEHNR and CDR2 FQNEAQ come from the germline V gene (reference sequence). V lost 0 bases to trimming and J lost 4 bases; unmatched junction nucleotides: 8. CDR3 residues: CASSLAQAGLAAYNEQFF. CDR3 coding DNA: TGTGCCAGCAGCTTAGCCCAGGCGGGACTAGCGGCTTACAATGAGCAGTTCTTC.

The chain is built from TRBV5-1 and TRBJ2-1; TRBD2 matches 9 bases. Germline values: CDR1 SGHRS, CDR2 YFSETQ. The CDR3 is 15 residues long. V lost 4 bases, J lost 4 bases, and 6 bases stayed unmatched. The CDR3 nucleotides read TGCGCCAGCAGCCATAGCGGGGGAAATTACAATGAGCAGTTCTTC. Amino acid sequence: CASSHSGGNYNEQFF.

This clonotype has ten or more counts. V is TRBV4-2 and J is TRBJ2-5; 11 nucleotides line up with TRBD2. This CDR3 comprises 17 residues. CDR1 is LGHNA and CDR2 is YNFKEQ in the germline V gene. V gave up 1 base and J gave up 0 bases; unmatched junction bases: 4. The CDR3 DNA reads TGTGCCAGCAGCCAAGTCGGTAGCGGGAGGGACCAAGAGACCCAGTACTTC. Amino acids: CASSQVGSGRDQETQYF.

This clonotype was counted many times. The chain employs TRBV12-3 or TRBV12-4 and TRBJ2-7; 11 bases agree with TRBD2. The CDR3 length is 16 residues. The V and J ends lost 6 bases and 2 bases, in that order; junction bases with no gene match: 9. CDR3 amino acids: CASSPGTSGATYEQYF. CDR3 sequence (DNA): TGTGCCAGCAGCCCCGGGACTAGCGGAGCCACCTACGAGCAGTACTTC.

This clonotype has at least ten counts. The chain uses TRBV30 and TRBJ2-7, with TRBD1 identical over 10 bases. V lost 0 bases and J lost 4; bases outside the gene matches: 6. The CDR3 length is 15 residues. The germline CDR1 and CDR2 sequences are GTSNPN and SVGIG (reference sequence). The CDR3 here is CAWSVGGTGAYEQYF. Written as DNA, the CDR3 is TGTGCCTGGAGTGTAGGGGGGACAGGGGCGTACGAGCAGTACTTC.

The chain has TRBV19 and TRBJ2-1, with a possible D match to TRBD2 (6 bases). The CDR3 has 12 amino acids. Trimming removed 10 bases from V and 3 bases from J, with 10 bases in between. Germline CDR1 LNHDA, CDR2 SQIVND (reference sequence). CDR3 in DNA: TGTGCCAAGACTAGGTTCTACAATGAGCAGTTCTTC. The encoded protein is CAKTRFYNEQFF.

The genes are TRBV27 and TRBJ1-1; no definite D call. The ends were cut back, 5 bases at V and 1 base at J, with 11 bases in the middle. The CDR3 runs 14 residues. In germline, CDR1 is MNHEY, CDR2 SMNVEV (reference sequence). The CDR3: CASSPRLGNTEAFF. CDR3 DNA sequence: TGTGCCAGCAGTCCCCGGCTTGGGAACACTGAAGCTTTCTTT.

This clonotype was observed many times. The chain combines TRBV6-1 with TRBJ2-3; 15 bases are a match to TRBD2. The J segment lost 7 bases and the V segment lost 4 bases, leaving 3 bases of the junction unmatched. The CDR3 loop spans 15 amino acids. Germline CDR1 and CDR2: MNHNS and SASEGT. CDR3 protein: CASSGGTSGRNTQYF. The CDR3, as DNA: TGTGCCAGCAGTGGCGGGACTAGCGGGAGGAATACGCAGTATTTT.

The chain couples TRBV9 to TRBJ2-3; D unclear. This CDR3 is 17 amino acids long. CDR1 and CDR2 (germline): SGDLS, YYNGEE. Trimming stripped 0 bases from V and 2 bases from J, with 16 bases between. The chain's CDR3 is CASSVAQVGYYTDTQYF. The CDR3 coding sequence is TGTGCCAGCAGCGTAGCTCAGGTCGGTTACTACACAGATACGCAGTATTTT.

This clonotype was observed many times. V and J are TRBV24-1 and TRBJ2-3; 9 bases agree with TRBD1. Trimming cost V 4 bases and J 5 bases; bases outside gene matches: 9. The CDR3 runs to 16 residues. Germline V gives CDR1 KGHDR, CDR2 SFDVKD. CDR3 in DNA: TGTGCCACCAGTGAACCTACAGGGGGCGGGGGAGATACGCAGTATTTT. It translates to CATSEPTGGGGDTQYF.

With respect to this clonotype: Being one base from a much bigger clone, this may be a read error. The chain carries TRBV6-4 and TRBJ2-7; perhaps TRBD1 as D (6 bases). The V gene lost 6 bases and the J gene lost 1 base, with 13 bases spanning the gap. The CDR3 has 14 residues. CDR1 is MRHNA, CDR2 SNTAGT, per germline. The CDR3 here is CASRDSGTSYEQYF. DNA of the CDR3: TGTGCCAGCAGGGATTCCGGGACATCCTACGAGCAGTACTTC.

In nucleotides, the CDR3 is TGTGCCAGCACAGGGACAGGGGGCAACGAGCAGTACTTC. Translated: CASTGTGGNEQYF. The chain joins TRBV25-1 to TRBJ2-7, with TRBD1 matching over 12 bases. V lost 7 bases and J lost 5; bases outside the gene matches: 3. This CDR3 spans 13 amino acids. The germline V gene has CDR1 MGHDK and CDR2 SYGVNS.

On this clonotype: This may arise from a read error, as a much more abundant clone is one base away. This chain joins TRBV12-3 or TRBV12-4 and TRBJ2-3; unclear D gene. The CDR3 runs to 15 residues. CDR3 residues: CASSPSLRSTDAQYF. CDR3 in DNA: TGTGCCAGCAGCCCCTCCTTGCGGAGCACAGATGCGCAGTATTTT.

J is TRBJ2-7 and V is TRBV12-5; TRBD1 might be the D (5 bases). Per germline, CDR1 LGHNT and CDR2 FRNRAP. CDR3 length: 17 residues. The V end was cut by 0 bases, the J end by 5 bases, with 20 bases between. CDR3 DNA: TGTGCTAGTGGTTTGGTAATCCGTCGACAGTCAACCCACGAGCAGTACTTC. Its translation: CASGLVIRRQSTHEQYF. The full variable domain, rest sourced from reference TRBV12-5 and TRBJ2-7, is DARVTQTPRHKVTEMGQEVTMRCQPILGHNTVFWYRQTMMQGLELLAYFRNRAPLDDSGMPKDRFSAEMPDATLATLKIQPSEPRDSAVYFCASGLVIRRQSTHEQYFGPGTRLTVT.

Ten or more counts support this clonotype. J is TRBJ2-3 and V is TRBV5-8; no definite D call. The CDR3 spans 15 residues. Between the trimmed V and J ends, which lost 4 bases and 2 bases, there was a span of 14 bases. Germline assignment: CDR1 SGHTS and CDR2 YDEGEE. CDR3 amino acids: CASSVGRFNTDTQYF. CDR3 in DNA: TGTGCCAGCAGCGTTGGCAGATTTAACACAGATACGCAGTATTTT.

The rearrangement uses TRBV27 and TRBJ1-5, with no clear D. V lost 3 bases and J lost 1, with 7 bases in between. The CDR3 loop spans 14 amino acids. Germline CDR1 reads MNHEY; CDR2 reads SMNVEV (reference sequence). This CDR3 reads CASSLENSNQPQHF. In nucleotides, the CDR3 is TGTGCCAGCAGTTTGGAGAACAGCAATCAGCCCCAGCATTTT.

There are many counts of this clonotype. The rearrangement joins TRBV7-2 to TRBJ2-1, with D perhaps TRBD2 (6 bases). The CDR3 sequence is 15 residues long. V gave up 8 bases and J gave up 0 bases, with 14 bases separating them. Germline assignment: CDR1 SGHTA and CDR2 FQGNSA. The CDR3 sequence: CASVGTSSSYNEQFF. CDR3 in DNA: TGTGCCAGCGTCGGGACTTCAAGCTCCTACAATGAGCAGTTCTTC.

This clonotype was recorded many times. V and J are TRBV6-5 and TRBJ2-7, with 7 bases that match TRBD1. The CDR3 is made up of 14 amino acids. The germline gives CDR1 MNHEY, CDR2 SVGAGI. The junction had 3 bases not matched to a gene; V was cut back by 2 bases and J by 2 bases. CDR3 DNA sequence: TGTGCCAGCAGTTACGGGGACAGTGCCTACGAGCAGTACTTC. As protein: CASSYGDSAYEQYF.

The chain combines TRBV29-1 with TRBJ1-2; D is unclear. Germline V lookup: CDR1 SQVTM, CDR2 ANQGSEA. The CDR3 extends over 14 amino acids. V lost 4 bases to trimming and J lost 6 bases, with 18 bases between them. The DNA of the CDR3 is TGCAGCGTTGCCGCCCGGAGCGGCCTTAATGGCTACACCTTC. Translated: CSVAARSGLNGYTF. The full variable domain, its missing parts supplied by reference TRBV29-1 and TRBJ1-2, is SAVISQKPSRDICQRGTSLTIQCQVDSQVTMMFWYRQQPGQSLTLIATANQGSEATYESGFVIDKFPISRPNLTFSTLTVSNMSPEDSSIYLCSVAARSGLNGYTFGSGTRLTVV.

At least ten counts were recorded for this clonotype. The V gene is TRBV27, the J gene TRBJ1-6; TRBD1 matches 7 bases. The CDR3 contains 12 residues. CDR1 and CDR2 (germline): MNHEY, SMNVEV (reference sequence). Germline trimming cut 5 bases from V and 10 bases from J; bases unmatched to any gene: 2. The CDR3 coding sequence is TGTGCCAGCAGTGACAGGGACTCACCCCTCCACTTT. Translating it yields CASSDRDSPLHF.

The chain employs TRBV3-1 and TRBJ2-1, with D possibly TRBD2 on 6 matching bases. Looked up from germline, CDR1 is LGHDT and CDR2 is YNNKEL (reference sequence). The CDR3 loop spans 14 amino acids. V lost 2 bases, J lost 13 bases, and 18 bases lay in between. The CDR3 sequence is CASSQRVSGRDQFF. In DNA, the CDR3 is TGTGCCAGCAGCCAAAGGGTATCGGGGCGGGACCAGTTCTTC.

This clonotype was observed many times. This rearrangement joins TRBV7-8 to TRBJ2-7; 9 positions match TRBD1. This CDR3 region has 14 residues. Germline V gene sequence: CDR1 SGHVS, CDR2 FQNEAQ. The trim removed 5 bases at V and 2 bases at J, leaving 4 bases unmatched. The CDR3 sequence: CASSAYRGPYEQYF. In DNA form, the CDR3 reads TGTGCCAGCAGCGCCTACAGGGGGCCCTACGAGCAGTACTTC.

This clonotype has a count of ten or more. The CDR3 region has the DNA TGCGCCAGCAGCTACGGTGAGCCTGAAAACATTCAGTACTTC. Protein: CASSYGEPENIQYF. The rearrangement uses TRBV5-1 and TRBJ2-4; D gene uncertain. V lost 3 bases and J lost 5, with 12 bases in between. Germline V gives CDR1 SGHRS, CDR2 YFSETQ. The CDR3 consists of 14 residues.

This clonotype was detected ten times or more. The CDR3 DNA reads as TGTGCCAGCAGGACAGGGAGCGGGGGTTCCTACGAGCAGTACTTC. This encodes CASRTGSGGSYEQYF. The chain uses TRBV28 and TRBJ2-7, with TRBD2 as a possible D gene (8 bases). CDR3 size: 15 residues. Germline V lookup: CDR1 MDHEN, CDR2 SYDVKM. The V and J ends lost 6 bases and 1 base respectively, with 16 bases between them.

V gene TRBV5-6 combines with J gene TRBJ2-7; perhaps D is TRBD1 or TRBD2 (8 bases each). The ends were cut back, 4 bases at V and 6 bases at J, with 23 bases in the middle. This CDR3 comprises 16 residues. CDR1 is SGHDT and CDR2 is YYEEEE in the germline V gene. In nucleotides, the CDR3 is TGTGCCAGCAGCCCGGGGGGGGCAGGGGGCGCTCGCGAGCAGTACTTC. Protein product: CASSPGGAGGAREQYF.

This clonotype was seen ten or more times. The V call is TRBV11-2, the J call TRBJ2-5, with D tentatively TRBD2 (5 bases). Germline V gene sequence: CDR1 SGHAT, CDR2 FQNNGV. The CDR3 is 16 amino acids. Trimming removed 5 bases at V and 4 bases at J, with 20 bases between. CDR3 in DNA: TGTGCCAGCAGCCAAGGTATCGGGGTTGGCGTAGAGACCCAGTACTTC. This gives the protein CASSQGIGVGVETQYF.

The chain employs TRBV6-1 and TRBJ2-3; unclear D gene. Trimming shortened V by 3 bases and J by 5 bases, and 18 bases separated the two germline ends. CDR1 MNHNS and CDR2 SASEGT come from the germline V gene. The CDR3 contains 16 residues. CDR3 in DNA: TGTGCCAGCAGTGACCTCACAGATTCCATTATAGATACGCAGTATTTT. Its translation is CASSDLTDSIIDTQYF.

This clonotype was recorded at least ten times. The rearrangement links TRBV12-3 or TRBV12-4 to TRBJ2-7, with D perhaps TRBD2 (6 bases). Trimming took off 5 bases at V and 0 bases at J, with 8 bases between the two ends. This CDR3 has 13 residues. The CDR3 DNA reads as TGTGCCAGCAGTGGGGGACTCTCCTACGAGCAGTACTTC. The encoded protein is CASSGGLSYEQYF.

This clonotype was seen repeatedly, ten times or more. The chain combines TRBV20-1 with TRBJ2-3; no definite D call. Germline V gene sequence: CDR1 DFQATT, CDR2 SNEGSKA (reference sequence). The CDR3 spans 15 residues. V dropped 3 bases and J dropped 1 base, with 14 bases sitting between them. CDR3 in DNA: TGCAGTGCTAGCCTATTTGGTAAACGCACAGATACGCAGTATTTT. This codes for CSASLFGKRTDTQYF.